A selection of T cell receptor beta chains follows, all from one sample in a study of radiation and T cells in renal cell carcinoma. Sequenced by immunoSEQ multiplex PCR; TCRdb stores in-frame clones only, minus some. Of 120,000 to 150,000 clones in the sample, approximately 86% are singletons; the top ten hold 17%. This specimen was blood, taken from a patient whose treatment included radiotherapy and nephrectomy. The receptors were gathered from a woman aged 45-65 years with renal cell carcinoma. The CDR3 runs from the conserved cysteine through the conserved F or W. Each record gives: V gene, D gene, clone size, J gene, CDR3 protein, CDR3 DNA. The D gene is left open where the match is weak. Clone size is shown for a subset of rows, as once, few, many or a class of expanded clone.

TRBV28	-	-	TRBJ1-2	CASRTTGNYGYTF	TGTGCCAGCAGGACGACGGGGAACTATGGCTACACCTTC
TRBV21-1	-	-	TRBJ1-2	CASSKAGRGLGYTF	TGTGCCAGCAGCAAAGCCGGCAGGGGGCTTGGCTACACCTTC
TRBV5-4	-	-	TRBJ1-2	CASSLPELNYGYTF	TGTGCCAGCAGCTTGCCTGAATTAAACTATGGCTACACCTTC
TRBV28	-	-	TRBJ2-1	CASSFHTGREYNEQFF	TGTGCCAGCAGTTTCCATACAGGCCGGGAATACAATGAGCAGTTCTTC
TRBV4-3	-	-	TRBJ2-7	CASSQGRGTSYEQYF	TGCGCCAGCAGCCAAGGTCGGGGTACCTCCTACGAGCAGTACTTC
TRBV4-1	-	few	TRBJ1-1	CASSLSPVGGTEAFF	TGCGCCAGCAGCCTCTCACCCGTGGGAGGAACTGAAGCTTTCTTT
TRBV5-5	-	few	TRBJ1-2	CASSLSGGQSYGYTF	TGTGCCAGCAGCTTATCCGGGGGGCAGAGCTATGGCTACACCTTC
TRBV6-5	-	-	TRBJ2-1	CASKSATYNEQFF	TGTGCCAGCAAGTCGGCCACCTACAATGAGCAGTTCTTC
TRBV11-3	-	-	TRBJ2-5	CASSLGGGQQETQYF	TGTGCCAGCAGCCTAGGGGGGGGACAGCAAGAGACCCAGTACTTC
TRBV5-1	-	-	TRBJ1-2	CASRRDGLNYGYTF	TGCGCCAGCAGACGCGACGGTCTAAACTATGGCTACACCTTC
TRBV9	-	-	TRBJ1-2	CASSLGPGNGYTF	TGTGCCAGCAGCCTTGGACCGGGTAATGGCTACACCTTC
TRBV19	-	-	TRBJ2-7	CASSTSAHGGYEQYF	TGTGCCAGTAGTACGAGTGCCCATGGCGGCTACGAGCAGTACTTC
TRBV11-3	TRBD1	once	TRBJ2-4	CASSSGTGSNIQYF	TGTGCCAGCAGCTCTGGGACAGGATCGAACATTCAGTACTTC
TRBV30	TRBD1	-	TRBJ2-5	CAWRGQGVGSQYF	TGTGCCTGGAGGGGACAGGGAGTCGGATCCCAGTACTTC
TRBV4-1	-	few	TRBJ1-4	CASSLGTTNEKLFF	TGCGCCAGCAGCCTGGGGACAACTAATGAAAAACTGTTTTTT
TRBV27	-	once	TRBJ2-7	CASSFGRGAYEQYF	TGTGCCAGCAGTTTTGGCAGAGGAGCCTACGAGCAGTACTTC
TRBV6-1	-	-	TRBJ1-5	CASSGGQPQHF	TGTGCCAGCAGTGGGGGGCAGCCCCAGCATTTT
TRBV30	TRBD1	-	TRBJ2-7	CAWNQDRGGGQYF	TGTGCCTGGAATCAGGACAGGGGCGGTGGGCAGTACTTC
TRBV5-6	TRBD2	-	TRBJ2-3	CASSLGGSAGVPDTQYF	TGTGCCAGCAGCTTGGGGGGCTCGGCGGGAGTGCCAGATACGCAGTATTTT
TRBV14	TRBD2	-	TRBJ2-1	CASSLSGSWGNEQFF	TGTGCCAGCAGCCTTAGCGGGAGTTGGGGCAATGAGCAGTTCTTC
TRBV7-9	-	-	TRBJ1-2	CASSSSHGYTF	TGTGCCAGCAGCTCCTCCCATGGCTACACCTTC
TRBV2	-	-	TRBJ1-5	CASSIEGGANQPQHF	TGTGCCAGCAGCATTGAAGGAGGGGCCAATCAGCCCCAGCATTTT
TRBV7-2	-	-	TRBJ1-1	CASSLQWNTEAFF	TGTGCCAGCAGCCTCCAGTGGAACACTGAAGCTTTCTTT
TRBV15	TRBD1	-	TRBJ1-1	CATSRGTVSEAFF	TGTGCCACGAGCAGGGGGACTGTTTCGGAAGCTTTCTTT
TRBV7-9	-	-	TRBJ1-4	CASSRDQGREKLFF	TGTGCCAGCAGCAGGGACCAGGGCCGAGAAAAACTGTTTTTT
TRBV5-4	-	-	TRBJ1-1	CASSPIGEDTEAFF	TGTGCCAGCAGCCCCATCGGGGAGGACACTGAAGCTTTCTTT
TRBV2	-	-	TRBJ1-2	CASNRLINYGYTF	TGTGCCAGCAACCGACTGATAAACTATGGCTACACCTTC
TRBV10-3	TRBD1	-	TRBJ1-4	CAISSGTGDEKLFF	TGTGCCATCAGTTCCGGGACAGGGGATGAAAAACTGTTTTTT
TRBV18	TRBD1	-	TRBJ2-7	CASSPGQGVVSYEQYF	TGTGCCAGCTCACCCGGACAGGGGGTTGTCTCCTACGAGCAGTACTTC
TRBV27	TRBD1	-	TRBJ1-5	CASSLSRGPNQPQHF	TGTGCCAGCAGTTTATCCAGGGGGCCTAATCAGCCCCAGCATTTT
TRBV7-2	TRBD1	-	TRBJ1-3	CASSVEGQGGDTIYF	TGTGCCAGCAGCGTAGAGGGACAGGGGGGGGACACCATATATTTT
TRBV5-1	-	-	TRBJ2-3	CASSSGPVTDTQYF	TGCGCCAGCAGCTCCGGACCCGTCACAGATACGCAGTATTTT
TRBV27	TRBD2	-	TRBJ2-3	CASRIGSGPSTDTQYF	TGTGCCAGCAGGATCGGTAGCGGGCCTAGCACAGATACGCAGTATTTT
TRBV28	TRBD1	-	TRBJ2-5	CASSKTGGRETQYF	TGTGCCAGCAGTAAGACAGGGGGTAGAGAGACCCAGTACTTC
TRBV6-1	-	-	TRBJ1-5	CASGRNQPQHF	TGTGCCAGCGGGCGTAACCAGCCCCAGCATTTT
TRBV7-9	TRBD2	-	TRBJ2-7	CASTRGGPDYEQYF	TGTGCCAGCACCCGGGGGGGGCCGGACTACGAGCAGTACTTC
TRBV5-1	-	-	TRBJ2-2	CASSLFQAAGELFF	TGCGCCAGCAGCTTGTTTCAGGCGGCCGGGGAGCTGTTTTTT
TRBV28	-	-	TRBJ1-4	CASTKQGASTNEKLFF	TGTGCCAGCACCAAACAGGGTGCTTCAACTAATGAAAAACTGTTTTTT
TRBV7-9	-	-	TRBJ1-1	CASSADSLNTEAFF	TGTGCCAGCAGCGCGGACAGTTTGAACACTGAAGCTTTCTTT
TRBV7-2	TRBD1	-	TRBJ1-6	CASSLTGKSPLHF	TGTGCCAGCAGCCTGACAGGGAAATCACCCCTCCACTTT
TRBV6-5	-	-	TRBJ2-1	CASSSPPRGNKQFF	TGTGCCAGCAGCTCTCCTCCGAGAGGGAACAAGCAGTTCTTC
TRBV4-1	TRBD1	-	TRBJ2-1	CASSHTGQGVREQFF	TGCGCCAGCAGCCATACGGGACAGGGGGTTCGCGAGCAGTTCTTC
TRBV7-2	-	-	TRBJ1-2	CASSLVRQGANYGYTF	TGTGCCAGCAGCTTAGTTCGCCAGGGAGCTAACTATGGCTACACCTTC
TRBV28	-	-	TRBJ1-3	CASSSYRSTTSGNTIYF	TGTGCCAGCAGTTCCTACAGATCGACTACCTCTGGAAACACCATATATTTT
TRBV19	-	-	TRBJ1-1	CASSILAGQGSTEAFF	TGTGCCAGTAGTATCCTGGCCGGCCAGGGGAGCACTGAAGCTTTCTTT
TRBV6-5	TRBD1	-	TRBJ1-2	CASSYSLGQGYGYTF	TGTGCCAGCAGTTACTCTTTGGGACAGGGTTATGGCTACACCTTC
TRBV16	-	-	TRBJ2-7	CASSQLHEQYF	TGTGCCAGCAGCCAATTGCACGAGCAGTACTTC
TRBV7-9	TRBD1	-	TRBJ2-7	CASSGWDSLYEQYF	TGTGCCAGCAGCGGATGGGACAGCTTATACGAGCAGTACTTC
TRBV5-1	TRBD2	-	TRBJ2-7	CASSFSGGLADSYEQYF	TGCGCCAGCAGCTTCTCCGGTGGGCTAGCGGACTCCTACGAGCAGTACTTC
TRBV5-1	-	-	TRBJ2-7	CASSLGTDTYEQYF	TGCGCCAGCAGCTTGGGGACGGATACCTACGAGCAGTACTTC
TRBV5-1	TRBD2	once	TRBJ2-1	CASSLVLATNNEQFF	TGCGCCAGCAGCTTGGTACTAGCGACTAACAATGAGCAGTTCTTC
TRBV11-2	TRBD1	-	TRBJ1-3	CASSSQGTSGNTIYF	TGTGCCAGCAGCTCACAGGGGACTTCTGGAAACACCATATATTTT
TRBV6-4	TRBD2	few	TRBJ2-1	CASSDSGVSGRASGYNEQFF	TGTGCCAGCAGTGACTCAGGAGTTAGCGGGAGGGCCTCAGGATACAATGAGCAGTTCTTC
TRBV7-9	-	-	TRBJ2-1	CASSQDRAGNNEQFF	TGCGCCAGCAGCCAAGATCGGGCGGGGAACAATGAGCAGTTCTTC
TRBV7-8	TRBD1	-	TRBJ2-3	CASSLETGGADTQYF	TGTGCCAGCAGCTTAGAGACAGGGGGCGCAGATACGCAGTATTTT
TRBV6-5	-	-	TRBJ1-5	CASSYSSTRQPQHF	TGTGCCAGCAGTTACTCGAGCACCAGACAGCCCCAGCATTTT
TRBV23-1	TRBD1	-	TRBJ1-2	CASSQSPTGVGYGYTF	TGCGCCAGCAGTCAATCCCCTACAGGGGTCGGCTATGGCTACACCTTC
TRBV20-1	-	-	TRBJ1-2	CSARQVGGYTF	TGCAGTGCTAGACAGGTCGGGGGCTACACCTTC
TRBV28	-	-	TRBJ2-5	CASSSPGTQQETQYF	TGTGCCAGCAGTAGCCCCGGGACGCAGCAAGAGACCCAGTACTTC